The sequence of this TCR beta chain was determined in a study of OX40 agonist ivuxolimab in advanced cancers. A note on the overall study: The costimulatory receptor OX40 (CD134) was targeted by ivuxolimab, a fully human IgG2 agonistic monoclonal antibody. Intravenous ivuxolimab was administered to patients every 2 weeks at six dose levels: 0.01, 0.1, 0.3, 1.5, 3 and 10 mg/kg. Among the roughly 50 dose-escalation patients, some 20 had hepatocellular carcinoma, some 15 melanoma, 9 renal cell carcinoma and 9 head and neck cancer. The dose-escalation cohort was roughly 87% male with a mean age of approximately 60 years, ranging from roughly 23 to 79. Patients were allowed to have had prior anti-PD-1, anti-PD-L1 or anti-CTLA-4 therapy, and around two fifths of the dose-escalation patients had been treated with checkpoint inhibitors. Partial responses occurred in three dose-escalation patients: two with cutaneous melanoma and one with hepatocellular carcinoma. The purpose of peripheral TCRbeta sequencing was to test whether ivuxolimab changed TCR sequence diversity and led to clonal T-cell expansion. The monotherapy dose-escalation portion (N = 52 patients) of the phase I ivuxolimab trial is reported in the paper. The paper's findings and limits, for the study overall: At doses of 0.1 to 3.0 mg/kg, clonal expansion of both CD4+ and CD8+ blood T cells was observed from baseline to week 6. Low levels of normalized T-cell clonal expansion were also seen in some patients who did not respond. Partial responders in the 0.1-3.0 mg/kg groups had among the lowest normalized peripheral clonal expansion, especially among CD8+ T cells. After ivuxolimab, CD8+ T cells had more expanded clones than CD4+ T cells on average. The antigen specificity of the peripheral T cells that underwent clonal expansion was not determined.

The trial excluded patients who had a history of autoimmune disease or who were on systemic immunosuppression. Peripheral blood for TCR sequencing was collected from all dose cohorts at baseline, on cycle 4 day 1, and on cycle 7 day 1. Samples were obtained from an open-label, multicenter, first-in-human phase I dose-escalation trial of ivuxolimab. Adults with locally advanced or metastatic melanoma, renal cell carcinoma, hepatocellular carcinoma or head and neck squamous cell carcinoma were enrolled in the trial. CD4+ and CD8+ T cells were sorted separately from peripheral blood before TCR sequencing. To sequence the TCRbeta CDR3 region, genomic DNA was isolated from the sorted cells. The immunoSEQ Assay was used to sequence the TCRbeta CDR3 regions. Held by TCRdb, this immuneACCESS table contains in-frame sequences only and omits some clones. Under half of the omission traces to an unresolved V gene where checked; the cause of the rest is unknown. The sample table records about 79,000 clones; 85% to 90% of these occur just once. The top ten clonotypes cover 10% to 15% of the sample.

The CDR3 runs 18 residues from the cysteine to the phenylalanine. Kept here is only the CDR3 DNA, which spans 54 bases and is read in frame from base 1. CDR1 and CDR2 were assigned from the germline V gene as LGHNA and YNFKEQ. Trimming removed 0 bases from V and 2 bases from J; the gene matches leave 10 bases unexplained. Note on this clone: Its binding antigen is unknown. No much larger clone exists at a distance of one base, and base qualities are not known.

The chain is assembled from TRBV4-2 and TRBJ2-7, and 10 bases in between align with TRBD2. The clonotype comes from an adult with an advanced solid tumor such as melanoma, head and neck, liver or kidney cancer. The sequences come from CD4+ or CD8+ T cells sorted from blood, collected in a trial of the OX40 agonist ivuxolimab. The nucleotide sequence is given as TGTGCCAGCAGCCAAGATCTGGGGCTAGCGGGAGCTACCTACGAGCAGTACTTC. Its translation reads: CASSQDLGLAGATYEQYF.